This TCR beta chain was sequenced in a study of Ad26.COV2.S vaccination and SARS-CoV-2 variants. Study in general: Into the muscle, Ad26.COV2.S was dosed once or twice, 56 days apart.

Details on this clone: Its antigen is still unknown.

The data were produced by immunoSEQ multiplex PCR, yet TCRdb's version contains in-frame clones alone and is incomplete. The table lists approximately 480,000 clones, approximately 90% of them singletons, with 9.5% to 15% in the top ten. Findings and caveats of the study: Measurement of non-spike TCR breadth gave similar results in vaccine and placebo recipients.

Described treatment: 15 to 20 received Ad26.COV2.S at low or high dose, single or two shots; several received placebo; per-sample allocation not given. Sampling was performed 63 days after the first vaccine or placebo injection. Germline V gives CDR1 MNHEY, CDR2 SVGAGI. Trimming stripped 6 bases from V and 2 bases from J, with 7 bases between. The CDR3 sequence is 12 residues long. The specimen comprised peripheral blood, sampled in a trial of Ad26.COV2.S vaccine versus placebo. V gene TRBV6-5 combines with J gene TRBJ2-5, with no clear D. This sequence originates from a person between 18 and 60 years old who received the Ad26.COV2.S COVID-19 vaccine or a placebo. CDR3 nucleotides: TGTGCCAGCAGGTTTGGGCAAGAGACCCAGTACTTC. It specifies CASRFGQETQYF.